The 22 T cell receptor beta chains listed next were all sequenced from one sample in a study of CD8 T cells in Susac syndrome. Reverse transcription of roughly 0.45 to 1 ug RNA was carried out with random hexamers. TCRdb reprocessed the immunoSEQ multiplex PCR reads with MiXCR, giving one entry per CDR3 protein. The sample records around 180,000 distinct CDR3 sequences, 94% being singletons. Sequenced input: CD4+ T cells from PBMCs. The receptors here all came from a human donor with Susac syndrome.

The rearrangement links TRBV5-1 to TRBJ1-4; 7 bases line up with TRBD1. The length of the CDR3 is 14 residues. V shed 3 bases and J 3 bases; nucleotides not matched to a gene: 2. Germline CDR1 reads SGHRS; CDR2 reads YFSETQ. This chain's CDR3 is CASSSTGANEKLFF. In DNA form, the CDR3 reads TGCGCCAGCAGCTCCACAGGGGCTAATGAAAAACTGTTTTTT.

V usage is TRBV15 and J usage is TRBJ2-1; no reliable D call. Trimming took off 0 bases at V and 7 bases at J, with 10 bases between the two ends. The length of the CDR3 is 14 residues. Germline V gene lookup returns CDR1 LNHNV and CDR2 YYDKDF (reference sequence). The CDR3 DNA is TGTGCCACCAGCAGAGATTCGGGTAGGAATGAGCAGTTCTTC. Amino acid sequence: CATSRDSGRNEQFF. The entire variable domain, with the rest obtained from reference TRBV15 and TRBJ2-1, is as follows: DAMVIQNPRYQVTQFGKPVTLSCSQTLNHNVMYWYQQKSSQAPKLLFHYYDKDFNNEADTPDNFQSRRPNTSFCFLDIRSPGLGDTAMYLCATSRDSGRNEQFFGPGTRLTVL.

The chain links TRBV29-1 to TRBJ1-4; no firm D call. CDR3 length equals 13 residues. Germline CDR1 is SQVTM and CDR2 is ANQGSEA. The germline V and J ends were trimmed by 3 bases and 4 bases, with 9 bases remaining between them. The CDR3 loop reads CSVEPGINEKLFF. The CDR3 DNA reads as TGCAGCGTTGAGCCGGGGATTAATGAAAAACTGTTTTTT.

This chain connects TRBV5-4 to TRBJ2-5, with 10 bases lining up with TRBD2. The CDR3 runs 15 residues. From germline, CDR1 is SGHNT and CDR2 YYREEE (reference sequence). The J segment lost 5 bases and the V segment lost 4 bases, leaving 8 bases of the junction unmatched. The CDR3 sequence: CASSGTSGVEETQYF. Written as DNA, the CDR3 is TGTGCCAGCAGCGGAACTAGCGGGGTCGAGGAGACCCAGTACTTC.

V is TRBV12-3 or TRBV12-4 and J is TRBJ1-5, with unresolved D. The CDR3 loop spans 13 amino acids. V was clipped by 2 bases and J by 3 bases, with 5 bases between them. CDR3 sequence (DNA): TGTGCCAGCAGTTTAACCCACAATCAGCCCCAGCATTTT. Protein: CASSLTHNQPQHF.

The CDR3 DNA reads TGTGCCAGCAGGGGCCAAACAGGTTCACCCCTCCACTTT. Residues: CASRGQTGSPLHF. The V gene is TRBV6-5, the J gene TRBJ1-6, with a possible D match to TRBD1 (5 bases). The CDR3 is 13 residues long. Germline CDR1 and CDR2: MNHEY and SVGAGI. Trimming took off 6 bases at V and 9 bases at J, with 12 bases between the two ends.

The V and J genes are TRBV25-1 and TRBJ2-3; no definite D call. From germline, CDR1 is MGHDK and CDR2 SYGVNS. V was trimmed by 3 bases and J by 4 bases, leaving 11 bases between them. The CDR3 totals 14 residues. The CDR3 spells CASSDSRRPDTQYF. The DNA for the CDR3 is TGTGCCAGCAGTGACTCGAGGCGCCCAGATACGCAGTATTTT.

The genes are TRBV7-2 and TRBJ2-7; tentatively, D is TRBD1 or TRBD2 (5 bases each). Germline V CDR1 and CDR2: SGHTA, FQGNSA. This CDR3 has 15 amino acids. V was cut by 3 bases and J by 1 base, with 13 bases left in between. Written as DNA, the CDR3 is TGTGCCAGCAGCTTTTTGGGGGACCCTTCCTACGAGCAGTACTTC. Encoded protein: CASSFLGDPSYEQYF. Full variable domain (missing parts from reference TRBV7-2 and TRBJ2-7): GAGVSQSPSNKVTEKGKDVELRCDPISGHTALYWYRQSLGQGLEFLIYFQGNSAPDKSGLPSDRFSAERTGGSVSTLTIQRTQQEDSAVYLCASSFLGDPSYEQYFGPGTRLTVT.

The CDR3 is CASSQLMTGYEQYF. CDR3 nucleotides: TGTGCCAGCAGCCAACTTATGACAGGGTACGAGCAGTACTTC. The chain links TRBV14 to TRBJ2-7; 7 bases agree with TRBD1. Trimming cost V 2 bases and J 4 bases; bases outside gene matches: 5. CDR3 size: 14 residues. Germline V lookup: CDR1 SGHDN, CDR2 FVKESK. Full variable domain (remainder filled in from reference TRBV14 and TRBJ2-7): EAGVTQFPSHSVIEKGQTVTLRCDPISGHDNLYWYRRVMGKEIKFLLHFVKESKQDESGMPNNRFLAERTGGTYSTLKVQPAELEDSGVYFCASSQLMTGYEQYFGPGTRLTVT.

The chain joins TRBV5-1 to TRBJ1-1; the D is unclear. With 2 bases removed from V and 1 base from J, the gap between germline ends came to 9 bases. The CDR3 contains 14 residues. CDR1 SGHRS and CDR2 YFSETQ come from the germline V gene. CDR3 amino acids: CASSFRIPNTEAFF. The CDR3 DNA sequence: TGCGCCAGCAGCTTCAGGATTCCGAACACTGAAGCTTTCTTT.

The chain combines TRBV7-9 with TRBJ2-5; D ambiguous. Germline V gene sequence: CDR1 SEHNR, CDR2 FQNEAQ (reference sequence). V shed 4 bases and J shed 3 bases, with 3 bases lying between them. The CDR3 loop spans 11 amino acids. The CDR3, as DNA: TGTGCCAGCAGCTCCAAAGAGACCCAGTACTTC. Its translation is CASSSKETQYF. Using reference TRBV7-9 and TRBJ2-5 for the parts outside the CDR3, the full variable domain is DTGVSQNPRHKITKRGQNVTFRCDPISEHNRLYWYRQTLGQGPEFLTYFQNEAQLEKSRLLSDRFSAERPKGSFSTLEIQRTEQGDSAMYLCASSSKETQYFGPGTRLLVL.

The chain combines TRBV15 with TRBJ2-7; no reliable D call. CDR3 length equals 14 residues. With 0 bases removed from V and 2 bases from J, the gap between germline ends came to 8 bases. Germline lookup yields CDR1 LNHNV and CDR2 YYDKDF (reference sequence). CDR3 protein: CATSRDPTTYEQYF. The CDR3, as DNA: TGTGCCACCAGCAGAGATCCCACTACCTACGAGCAGTACTTC.

This clonotype is a singleton in its sample. The rearrangement links TRBV12-3 or TRBV12-4 to TRBJ2-4, with a weak D call TRBD1 (6 bases). This CDR3 is 16 amino acids long. The V end lost 3 bases, the J end lost 7 bases, and 19 bases lay between the germline ends. CDR3 coding DNA: TGTGCCAGCAGTTTCGCCGGGACGTCGAGGGGGAACATTCAGTACTTC. It translates to CASSFAGTSRGNIQYF.

The V call is TRBV3-1, the J call TRBJ2-7, with TRBD2 identical over 7 bases. The CDR3 extends over 15 amino acids. Germline CDR1 is LGHDT and CDR2 is YNNKEL (reference sequence). Trimming cost V 4 bases and J 4 bases; bases outside gene matches: 10. As DNA, the CDR3 is TGTGCCAGCAGCCCAAGTTTGGGGGGGAGATACGAGCAGTACTTC. This translates into CASSPSLGGRYEQYF.

This clonotype has only one observation. This chain connects TRBV29-1 to TRBJ1-1; 7 positions agree with TRBD1. CDR1 SQVTM and CDR2 ANQGSEA come from the germline V gene. The V and J ends lost 1 base and 2 bases, in that order; junction bases with no gene match: 7. The CDR3 length is 15 residues. CDR3 region: CSVEGDRERNTEAFF. In nucleotides, the CDR3 is TGCAGCGTTGAAGGTGACAGGGAGCGTAACACTGAAGCTTTCTTT. Full variable domain (missing parts from reference TRBV29-1 and TRBJ1-1): SAVISQKPSRDICQRGTSLTIQCQVDSQVTMMFWYRQQPGQSLTLIATANQGSEATYESGFVIDKFPISRPNLTFSTLTVSNMSPEDSSIYLCSVEGDRERNTEAFFGQGTRLTVV.

The rearrangement joins TRBV15 to TRBJ1-1; D gene unclear. CDR1 and CDR2 from the germline V gene are LNHNV and YYDKDF (reference sequence). V lost 0 bases and J 0 bases, leaving 5 bases between the germline ends. This CDR3 comprises 14 residues. CDR3 in amino acids: CATSRDLVNTEAFF. The DNA of the CDR3 is TGTGCCACCAGCAGAGATTTGGTGAACACTGAAGCTTTCTTT.

V and J are TRBV12-3 or TRBV12-4 and TRBJ2-5, with D perhaps matching TRBD2 (6 bases). V shed 3 bases and J shed 2 bases, with 19 bases lying between them. The CDR3 runs to 17 residues. The chain's CDR3 is CASSLSGSGGGQETQYF. CDR3 bases: TGTGCCAGCAGTTTGTCGGGGTCAGGTGGAGGGCAAGAGACCCAGTACTTC.

This rearrangement joins TRBV12-5 to TRBJ1-5; perhaps TRBD1 as D (5 bases). V shed 2 bases and J shed 1 base, with 18 bases lying between them. Germline CDR1 and CDR2: LGHNT and FRNRAP. The CDR3 has 18 residues. The CDR3: CASGLLSGGAKSNQPQHF. The CDR3 region has the DNA TGTGCTAGTGGTTTGCTCTCCGGCGGGGCGAAGAGCAATCAGCCCCAGCATTTT.

The V gene is TRBV20-1, the J gene TRBJ2-3, with 12 positions matching TRBD2. After removal of 0 bases from V and 2 bases from J, the junction contained 12 bases not matched to a gene. The length of the CDR3 is 19 residues. Germline V gene lookup returns CDR1 DFQATT and CDR2 SNEGSKA (reference sequence). This chain's CDR3 is CSARDSGGLAGRYTDTQYF. In DNA form, the CDR3 reads TGCAGTGCTAGAGATTCAGGAGGACTAGCGGGGAGATACACAGATACGCAGTATTTT.

V gene TRBV9 combines with J gene TRBJ2-3, with 7 positions matching TRBD1. Germline CDR1 is SGDLS and CDR2 is YYNGEE. Trimming removed 4 bases from V and 3 bases from J; junction bases left unmatched: 8. This CDR3 spans 15 amino acids. CDR3 bases: TGTGCCAGCAGCCCACGACAGGGAATGACAGATACGCAGTATTTT. Residues: CASSPRQGMTDTQYF.

This chain links TRBV5-6 with TRBJ2-5, with 10 bases lining up with TRBD1. Germline assignment: CDR1 SGHDT and CDR2 YYEEEE. CDR3 length equals 15 residues. V trimming: 4 bases; J trimming: 4 bases; junction bases outside the gene matches: 7. CDR3 loop: CASSALTGGGETQYF. Written as DNA, the CDR3 is TGTGCCAGCAGCGCCCTGACAGGGGGCGGAGAGACCCAGTACTTC.

CDR3 DNA sequence: TGTGCCAGCAGTTTAACCGACGCTAGCAATCAGCCCCAGCATTTT. Translating it yields CASSLTDASNQPQHF. The chain uses TRBV12-3 or TRBV12-4 and TRBJ1-5; D remains unclear. This CDR3 has 15 residues. V was trimmed by 2 bases and J by 0 bases, leaving 8 bases between them.